A single sample gave rise to the 31 T cell receptor beta chains below, sequenced in a study of regulatory T cells in long-lasting Graves disease. iRepertoire HTBI primers and Arm-PCR of CDR3 regions built TCR beta libraries. TCRdb processed the multiplex PCR reads anew with MiXCR; each CDR3 protein has one entry. The data show 360,000 or so distinct CDR3 sequences, approximately 15% seen once. Described time point: newly diagnosed GD, antithyroid drugs for less than 3 months. Generation of the TCR library employed RNA extracted from PBMCs. The sample was also linked to a second study, of T cells in Graves' hyperthyroidism and ophthalmopathy.

Sequencing was performed on peripheral blood mononuclear cells (PBMCs), taken at new diagnosis, from a patient treated with antithyroid drugs. The receptors derive from a man aged 35 to 55 with Graves disease.

This clonotype has only a few counts. The chain joins TRBV19 to TRBJ2-2; no reliable D call. There are 13 residues in the CDR3. CDR1 and CDR2 (germline): LNHDA, SQIVND (reference sequence). Trimming cost V 3 bases and J 6 bases, with 8 bases left between them. The CDR3 bases are TGTGCCAGTAGTATTAATTGGGCCGGGGAGCTGTTTTTT. It is translated as CASSINWAGELFF.

This clonotype occurred a few times. The J gene is TRBJ1-2, the V gene TRBV28, with 7 bases identical to TRBD1. Losses at the gene ends were 6 bases for V and 8 bases for J; bases not matched to a gene: 9. Per the germline V gene, CDR1 is MDHEN and CDR2 is SYDVKM. This CDR3 contains 13 residues. The CDR3, as DNA: TGTGCCAGCAGGCGACAGGGCCCCTGGGGCTACACCTTC. Its translation is CASRRQGPWGYTF.

The rearrangement links TRBV5-1 to TRBJ2-5; D gene ambiguous. The CDR3 is 13 amino acids. V was shortened by 4 bases and J by 5 bases, with 12 bases between the two germline ends. Germline-derived CDR1 and CDR2 are SGHRS and YFSETQ. The CDR3 is CASSLTFLETQYF. In nucleotides, the CDR3 is TGCGCCAGCAGCCTGACTTTCCTGGAGACCCAGTACTTC.

This clonotype was counted many times. The rearrangement uses TRBV4-2 and TRBJ2-5, with 7 bases identical to TRBD2. Germline-derived CDR1 and CDR2 are LGHNA and YNFKEQ. The CDR3 loop spans 14 amino acids. The junction had 3 bases not matched to a gene; V was cut back by 3 bases and J by 2 bases. CDR3 coding DNA: TGTGCCAGCAGCCACCCAGCGGGGCAAGAGACCCAGTACTTC. Translated, it gives CASSHPAGQETQYF.

This clonotype was counted ten times or more. The rearrangement uses TRBV5-8 and TRBJ1-1, with 9 positions matching TRBD1. The germline V gene has CDR1 SGHTS and CDR2 YDEGEE. The CDR3 consists of 16 residues. J was trimmed by 5 bases and V by 4 bases; bases with no gene match: 12. Here the CDR3 reads CASSHGQGRSGTEAFF. The CDR3 region has the DNA TGTGCCAGCAGCCATGGACAGGGGAGGTCTGGAACTGAAGCTTTCTTT.

Many counts were recorded for this clonotype. The V call is TRBV12-3 or TRBV12-4, the J call TRBJ1-6; D is perhaps TRBD1 (5 bases). The CDR3 contains 14 residues. Trimming removed 5 bases from V and 10 bases from J, with 15 bases in between. The CDR3 sequence: CASSMRGRSSPLHF. CDR3 coding DNA: TGTGCCAGCAGTATGAGGGGCAGGAGCTCACCCCTCCACTTT.

This clonotype was picked up one time. The chain uses TRBV19 and TRBJ2-1; 13 bases are shared with TRBD2. This CDR3 has 14 amino acids. Trimming cost V 7 bases and J 6 bases; bases outside gene matches: 3. Germline lookup yields CDR1 LNHDA and CDR2 SQIVND (reference sequence). The DNA of the CDR3 is TGTGCCAGTAAGGGACTAGCGGGATCCAATGAGCAGTTCTTC. Residues: CASKGLAGSNEQFF.

Only a few counts were recorded for this clonotype. This is likely an artifact of a read error, given a far larger clone one base away. This chain uses TRBV20-1 with TRBJ2-3; D is undetermined. The end of the DNA is better explained by TRBJ2-5, so the J call may be wrong. The CDR3 has 13 residues. Germline assignment: CDR1 DFQATT and CDR2 SNEGSKA (reference sequence). CDR3 in DNA: TGCAGTGCGGTCGCGTCTAGGACGGAGACCCAGTACTTC. Protein sequence: CSAVASRTETQYF.

This clonotype was seen repeatedly, ten times or more. The J gene is TRBJ1-2, the V gene TRBV28, with TRBD1 matching 10 bases. The CDR3 sequence is 15 residues long. Per the germline V gene, CDR1 is MDHEN and CDR2 is SYDVKM. Trimming at V came to 2 bases and at J to 5 bases, leaving 5 bases not matched to a gene. DNA of the CDR3: TGTGCCAGCAGTTTACTCCCGGGACAGGGGTATGGCTACACCTTC. It specifies CASSLLPGQGYGYTF.

This clonotype was counted at least ten times. The chain links TRBV18 to TRBJ2-7, with D perhaps TRBD1 (5 bases). Trimming pared 2 bases from V and 1 base from J, leaving 9 bases between. The CDR3 is 14 residues long. Germline CDR1 is KGHSH and CDR2 is LQKENI. The CDR3 reads CASSPSTVSYEQYF. CDR3 DNA sequence: TGTGCCAGCTCACCATCGACAGTGTCCTACGAGCAGTACTTC.

This clonotype was detected a few times. V usage is TRBV9 and J usage is TRBJ2-3; D tentatively reads TRBD1 or TRBD2 (5 bases each). The V end lost 6 bases, the J end lost 6 bases, and 17 bases lay between the germline ends. In germline, CDR1 is SGDLS, CDR2 YYNGEE. This CDR3 is 14 amino acids long. The CDR3 coding sequence is TGTGCCAGCACCCGAGGTTCAGGGACCGATACGCAGTATTTT. It yields the protein CASTRGSGTDTQYF.

This clonotype occurred a few times. CDR3 coding DNA: TGTGCCAGCACCCGGGACCCGCTCAATCAGCCCCAGCATTTT. This encodes CASTRDPLNQPQHF. This sequence joins TRBV18 and TRBJ1-5; maybe TRBD1 (5 bases). The CDR3 covers 14 residues. Germline CDR1 KGHSH, CDR2 LQKENI. Deletions cut 8 bases from V and 3 bases from J, with 14 bases between.

This clonotype showed up many times. V is TRBV12-5 and J is TRBJ1-3; D possibly corresponds to TRBD1 (5 bases). The V and J ends lost 4 bases and 4 bases respectively, with 17 bases between them. The CDR3 length is 16 residues. CDR1 LGHNT and CDR2 FRNRAP come from the germline V gene. The CDR3 here is CASGCRLGLKGNTIYF. As DNA, the CDR3 is TGTGCTAGTGGTTGCCGTTTGGGACTGAAGGGAAACACCATATATTTT.

This clonotype was counted a few times. This CDR3 reads CASSEFEGSEQYF. The CDR3 DNA follows: TGTGCCAGCAGTGAATTTGAGGGGAGCGAGCAGTACTTC. The chain has TRBV25-1 and TRBJ2-7; D assignment may be TRBD1 or TRBD2 (5 bases each). This CDR3 has 13 amino acids. Trimming removed 1 base from V and 6 bases from J, with 10 bases in between. CDR1 and CDR2 (germline): MGHDK, SYGVNS.

This clonotype was observed a handful of times. V usage is TRBV5-6 and J usage is TRBJ1-6; TRBD1 matches 8 bases. The trim removed 1 base at V and 5 bases at J, leaving 5 bases unmatched. Looked up from germline, CDR1 is SGHDT and CDR2 is YYEEEE. The CDR3 has 16 amino acids. This CDR3 reads CASSLRTGYNNSPLHF. The DNA for the CDR3 is TGTGCCAGCAGCTTGCGGACAGGGTACAATAATTCACCCCTCCACTTT.

V is TRBV2 and J is TRBJ1-6, with 10 bases lining up with TRBD1. The CDR3 consists of 15 residues. CDR1 SNHLY and CDR2 FYNNEI come from the germline V gene. V shed 7 bases and J 8 bases; nucleotides not matched to a gene: 8. The DNA for the CDR3 is TGTGCCAGCACCCGCGACAGGGGGCGAGATTCACCCCTCCACTTT. Translated: CASTRDRGRDSPLHF.

This clonotype was detected a few times. DNA for the CDR3: TGCAGCGGGGGAGAGGAGACCCAGTACTTC. Its protein is CSGGEETQYF. The chain recombines TRBV29-1 with TRBJ2-5, with D possibly TRBD2 on 5 matching bases. CDR1 SQVTM and CDR2 ANQGSEA come from the germline V gene. V lost 7 bases and J lost 5, with 8 bases in between. This CDR3 has 10 residues.

This clonotype showed up just a few times. With a much larger clone just one base away, this may be a read error. This chain joins TRBV10-3 and TRBJ1-1; D remains ambiguous. V gave up 8 bases and J gave up 4 bases, with 11 bases separating them. Germline CDR1 ENHRY, CDR2 SYGVKD. The CDR3 is 12 residues long. CDR3 loop: CAIEREGTEAFF. The CDR3 region has the DNA TGTGCCATCGAACGGGAAGGCACTGAAGCTTTCTTT.

The chain carries TRBV5-1 and TRBJ2-1; a possible D gene is TRBD2 (5 bases). This CDR3 is 14 amino acids long. CDR1 SGHRS and CDR2 YFSETQ come from the germline V gene. Deletions cut 7 bases from V and 10 bases from J, with 21 bases between. CDR3 sequence (DNA): TGCGCCAGCGCACCTAGCCGCTGGACCTGGGAGCAGTTCTTC. Translated, it gives CASAPSRWTWEQFF. The variable domain in full, completed from reference TRBV5-1 and TRBJ2-1, reads KAGVTQTPRYLIKTRGQQVTLSCSPISGHRSVSWYQQTPGQGLQFLFEYFSETQRNKGNFPGRFSGRQFSNSRSEMNVSTLELGDSALYLCASAPSRWTWEQFFGPGTRLTVL.

This clonotype was seen at least ten times. V usage is TRBV6-2 or TRBV6-3 and J usage is TRBJ2-7; 9 bases line up with TRBD1. The CDR3 is 18 residues long. The ends lost 5 bases at V and 3 bases at J; junction bases unmatched: 17. CDR1 MNHEY and CDR2 SVGEGT come from the germline V gene. The CDR3 region has the DNA TGTGCCAGCAGTCTCCCACCTAATCGGTTGACAGGGGGCTACGAGCAGTACTTC. It translates to CASSLPPNRLTGGYEQYF.

In this sample, this clonotype turned up many times. The chain combines TRBV6-9 with TRBJ2-7; 11 bases match TRBD1. Trimming took 3 bases from V and 0 from J; bases not matched to a gene: 4. Germline V gene data show CDR1 as MNHGY and CDR2 as SVAAGI. CDR3 size: 16 residues. The CDR3 DNA sequence: TGTGCCAGCAGTTACGGCGGGACAGGGGGCTCCTACGAGCAGTACTTC. Translating gives CASSYGGTGGSYEQYF.

With regard to this clonotype: One base separates it from a far larger clone, so it is likely a read error. J is TRBJ1-1 and V is TRBV6-2 or TRBV6-3, with a weak D call TRBD1 (6 bases). The germline V and J ends were trimmed by 8 bases and 4 bases, with 17 bases remaining between them. There are 14 residues in the CDR3. Germline values: CDR1 MNHEY, CDR2 SVGEGT. The CDR3 is CASADRGGATEAFF. The CDR3 DNA follows: TGTGCCAGCGCCGACCGTGGGGGGGCCACTGAAGCTTTCTTT.

This clonotype was seen repeatedly, ten times or more. V gene TRBV28 combines with J gene TRBJ2-1; 7 bases agree with TRBD2. The CDR3 contains 13 residues. Germline values: CDR1 MDHEN, CDR2 SYDVKM. The ends lost 2 bases at V and 5 bases at J; junction bases unmatched: 0. This CDR3 reads CASSLGTNNEQFF. CDR3 nucleotides: TGTGCCAGCAGTTTAGGGACTAACAATGAGCAGTTCTTC.

This clonotype was counted many times. The chain combines TRBV7-2 with TRBJ2-7; D gene uncertain. Germline CDR1 SGHTA, CDR2 FQGNSA. Trimming shortened V by 2 bases and J by 1 base, and 3 bases separated the two germline ends. This CDR3 has 12 residues. The CDR3: CASSLQSYEQYF. The CDR3 bases are TGTGCCAGCAGCTTACAGTCCTACGAGCAGTACTTC.

This chain connects TRBV10-3 to TRBJ2-7; D unresolved. The V end was cut by 6 bases, the J end by 6 bases, with 12 bases between. Germline V lookup: CDR1 ENHRY, CDR2 SYGVKD. The CDR3 contains 12 residues. CDR3 coding DNA: TGTGCCATCAGCCCAACTCCGGGCGAGCAGTACTTC. It specifies CAISPTPGEQYF.

This clonotype was picked up many times. The chain links TRBV6-1 to TRBJ2-1; TRBD1 is a possible D gene (6 bases). Germline CDR1 reads MNHNS; CDR2 reads SASEGT. Trimming removed 7 bases at V and 0 bases at J, with 10 bases between. This CDR3 spans 14 amino acids. The CDR3 sequence is CASNLGGSYNEQFF. CDR3 DNA sequence: TGTGCCAGCAACCTAGGGGGCTCCTACAATGAGCAGTTCTTC.

This chain links TRBV6-1 with TRBJ1-3; D gene unclear. The germline V gene encodes CDR1 MNHNS and CDR2 SASEGT. The CDR3 sequence is 12 residues long. Between the trimmed V and J ends, which lost 11 bases and 1 base, there was a span of 9 bases. CDR3 DNA: TGTGCCGGCTCGATTTCTGGAAACACCATATATTTT. This gives the protein CAGSISGNTIYF.

This clonotype appeared a few times. The chain combines TRBV5-4 with TRBJ2-1; tentative D call: TRBD1 (5 bases). Germline V lookup: CDR1 SGHNT, CDR2 YYREEE (reference sequence). CDR3 length: 13 residues. V lost 0 bases and J lost 15, with 16 bases in between. CDR3 DNA sequence: TGTGCCAGCAGCTTGGGGGTGGACACCTTCGGGTTCTTC. This codes for CASSLGVDTFGFF.

This clonotype was picked up many times. This sequence joins TRBV28 and TRBJ1-6, with 10 nucleotides matching TRBD1. The CDR3 length is 13 residues. Unmatched junction bases numbered 3, after V lost 6 bases and J lost 10 bases. Germline loops: CDR1 MDHEN, CDR2 SYDVKM. Here the CDR3 DNA reads TGTGCCAGCAGAAGGGACAGGGGATCACCCCTCCACTTT. It yields the protein CASRRDRGSPLHF. Full variable domain (remainder filled in from reference TRBV28 and TRBJ1-6): DVKVTQSSRYLVKRTGEKVFLECVQDMDHENMFWYRQDPGLGLRLIYFSYDVKMKEKGDIPEGYSVSREKKERFSLILESASTNQTSMYLCASRRDRGSPLHFGNGTRLTVT.

The chain uses TRBV12-3 or TRBV12-4 and TRBJ2-5, with D perhaps assigned TRBD1 or TRBD2 (5 bases each). The CDR3 is 15 residues long. Trimming removed 1 base at V and 4 bases at J, with 13 bases between. The CDR3 loop reads CASSLGGMAGETQYF. The DNA of the CDR3 is TGTGCCAGCAGTTTAGGGGGGATGGCGGGAGAGACCCAGTACTTC.

A few counts support this clonotype. Being one base from a much bigger clone, this may be a read error. J is TRBJ2-3 and V is TRBV6-1, with D possibly TRBD1 on 5 matching bases. Per the germline V gene, CDR1 is MNHNS and CDR2 is SASEGT. V lost 5 bases and J 4 bases, leaving 13 bases between the germline ends. There are 14 residues in the CDR3. The CDR3 region is CASSIEQEPDTQYF. In DNA form, the CDR3 reads TGTGCCAGCAGTATCGAACAGGAGCCAGATACGCAGTATTTT.